Listed here are 20 T cell receptor beta chains from one sample, sequenced in a study of cytomegalovirus exposure and HLA in healthy donors. The PCR employed 60 Vbeta primers together with 13 Jbeta primers. Clones were read by immunoSEQ multiplex PCR, and TCRdb kept only the in-frame ones, dropping some. The sample carries about 200,000 clones, roughly 80% recorded once. The source material was PBMCs. Every receptor here comes from a woman in her late teens or twenties in good health and CMV-seronegative.

This clone showed up just a few times. The chain uses TRBV18 and TRBJ2-1; D unresolved. Germline V gene data show CDR1 as KGHSH and CDR2 as LQKENI. Trimming pared 0 bases from V and 5 bases from J, leaving 8 bases between. This CDR3 comprises 14 residues. The CDR3 sequence is CASSPPPGNNEQFF. Written as DNA, the CDR3 is TGTGCCAGCTCACCACCCCCAGGCAACAATGAGCAGTTCTTC.

This clone was recorded only once. The chain employs TRBV9 and TRBJ1-2; 8 bases agree with TRBD1. The junction had 10 bases not matched to a gene; V was cut back by 5 bases and J by 1 base. In germline, CDR1 is SGDLS, CDR2 YYNGEE. CDR3 length equals 16 residues. The CDR3 DNA sequence: TGTGCCAGCAGTCCGCCCCGGACAGGGAATAACTATGGCTACACCTTC. Translated: CASSPPRTGNNYGYTF.

This chain connects TRBV18 to TRBJ2-5; 10 bases align to TRBD2. CDR1 is KGHSH and CDR2 is LQKENI in the germline V gene. The CDR3 is 15 amino acids. The trim removed 3 bases at V and 4 bases at J, leaving 5 bases unmatched. CDR3 in DNA: TGTGCCAGCTCACCGGCTAGCGGGAGTGGAGAGACCCAGTACTTC. Protein product: CASSPASGSGETQYF.

This clone was recorded once. The genes are TRBV9 and TRBJ1-1, with TRBD1 identical over 11 bases. The CDR3 is made up of 17 amino acids. With V trimmed by 3 bases and J by 4 bases, 11 bases remained unmatched. From germline, CDR1 is SGDLS and CDR2 YYNGEE. CDR3 sequence (DNA): TGTGCCAGCAGCGCCCGCCCCTTAGGGACAGGGGGCACTGAAGCTTTCTTT. Its translation is CASSARPLGTGGTEAFF.

CDR3 amino acids: CASASQDPRDEQFF. CDR3 nucleotide sequence: TGTGCTAGTGCCTCACAAGACCCCCGGGATGAGCAGTTCTTC. This rearrangement joins TRBV12-5 to TRBJ2-1; D not certain. Per the germline V gene, CDR1 is LGHNT and CDR2 is FRNRAP. The CDR3 covers 14 residues. Trimming removed 7 bases at V and 8 bases at J, with 18 bases between.

The count of this clone is one. The V gene is TRBV28, the J gene TRBJ1-2; D possibly corresponds to TRBD1 (6 bases). This CDR3 has 14 residues. CDR1 MDHEN and CDR2 SYDVKM come from the germline V gene. Deletions cut 7 bases from V and 4 bases from J, with 16 bases between. The CDR3 coding sequence is TGTGCCAGCAAACTCGCAGGGGCCCGCTATGGCTACACCTTC. It specifies CASKLAGARYGYTF.

The chain joins TRBV11-3 to TRBJ2-1; D gene ambiguous. The CDR3 extends over 13 amino acids. CDR1 SGHNT and CDR2 YENEEA come from the germline V gene. The germline V and J ends were trimmed by 3 bases and 4 bases, with 7 bases remaining between them. CDR3 residues: CASSFPGYNEQFF. The CDR3 bases are TGTGCCAGCAGCTTCCCCGGGTACAATGAGCAGTTCTTC. The entire variable domain, with the rest obtained from reference TRBV11-3 and TRBJ2-1, is as follows: EAGVVQSPRYKIIEKKQPVAFWCNPISGHNTLYWYLQNLGQGPELLIRYENEEAVDDSQLPKDRFSAERLKGVDSTLKIQPAELGDSAVYLCASSFPGYNEQFFGPGTRLTVL.

V is TRBV28 and J is TRBJ1-2, with TRBD1 matching over 7 bases. This CDR3 contains 16 residues. Germline CDR1 reads MDHEN; CDR2 reads SYDVKM. With V trimmed by 5 bases and J by 5 bases, 14 bases remained unmatched. CDR3 coding DNA: TGTGCCAGCAGTCCGGGAGGGGGCGGATTCCGATATGGCTACACCTTC. This translates into CASSPGGGGFRYGYTF.

The CDR3, as DNA: TGCGCCAGCGGCCTGACAGGGGCGTTGTATTTT. This encodes CASGLTGALYF. The chain links TRBV5-1 to TRBJ2-3; 8 nucleotides align to TRBD1. V lost 7 bases, J lost 14 bases, and 9 bases stayed unmatched. Germline V lookup: CDR1 SGHRS, CDR2 YFSETQ. The CDR3 loop spans 11 amino acids.

V gene TRBV30 combines with J gene TRBJ2-3, with TRBD2 identical over 14 bases. There are 16 residues in the CDR3. Trimming at V came to 5 bases and at J to 1 base, leaving 5 bases not matched to a gene. Germline V gene sequence: CDR1 GTSNPN, CDR2 SVGIG (reference sequence). This CDR3 is CAWGLAGGYGTDTQYF. DNA for the CDR3: TGTGCCTGGGGACTAGCGGGGGGATATGGCACAGATACGCAGTATTTT.

In its sample, this clone was seen a few times. This chain links TRBV7-2 with TRBJ2-7; D remains ambiguous. The V end lost 1 base, the J end lost 3 bases, and 7 bases lay between the germline ends. The CDR3 spans 13 residues. Per germline, CDR1 SGHTA and CDR2 FQGNSA. The CDR3 DNA reads as TGTGCCAGCAGCTTAGGACTGGACTACGAGCAGTACGTC. The encoded protein is CASSLGLDYEQYV.

CDR3 protein: CASSLQGGRDGYTF. CDR3 DNA: TGTGCCAGCAGCCTACAGGGGGGGAGAGATGGCTACACCTTC. This chain joins TRBV6-5 and TRBJ1-2; 8 nucleotides match TRBD1. The junction had 9 bases not matched to a gene; V was cut back by 6 bases and J by 6 bases. The CDR3 runs to 14 residues. CDR1 is MNHEY and CDR2 is SVGAGI in the germline V gene.

In nucleotides, the CDR3 is TGTGCCTGGAGTGGTGGCAGATGGCGGGAGCAGTACTTC. The encoded protein is CAWSGGRWREQYF. The rearrangement uses TRBV30 and TRBJ2-7; no reliable D call. The CDR3 loop spans 13 amino acids. Germline V gene sequence: CDR1 GTSNPN, CDR2 SVGIG (reference sequence). V was clipped by 1 base and J by 7 bases, with 14 bases between them.

The chain uses TRBV28 and TRBJ1-5; 8 bases match TRBD1. Germline CDR1 MDHEN, CDR2 SYDVKM. The CDR3 runs 14 residues. V shed 5 bases and J 6 bases; nucleotides not matched to a gene: 6. CDR3 DNA sequence: TGTGCCAGCAGTGCCACAGGGGGTGGTCAGCCCCAGCATTTT. It yields the protein CASSATGGGQPQHF. Based on the CDR3 plus reference TRBV28 and TRBJ1-5, the full variable domain is DVKVTQSSRYLVKRTGEKVFLECVQDMDHENMFWYRQDPGLGLRLIYFSYDVKMKEKGDIPEGYSVSREKKERFSLILESASTNQTSMYLCASSATGGGQPQHFGDGTRLSIL.

The rearrangement uses TRBV7-9 and TRBJ2-1; possible D gene TRBD2, 6 bases. The V end was cut by 4 bases, the J end by 6 bases, with 13 bases between. This CDR3 comprises 14 residues. CDR1 is SEHNR and CDR2 is FQNEAQ in the germline V gene (reference sequence). CDR3 loop: CASSSGLPGNEQFF. The CDR3 nucleotides are TGTGCCAGCAGCTCAGGACTACCAGGCAATGAGCAGTTCTTC. The full variable domain, in which reference TRBV7-9 and TRBJ2-1 provide the parts outside the CDR3, is DTGVSQNPRHKITKRGQNVTFRCDPISEHNRLYWYRQTLGQGPEFLTYFQNEAQLEKSRLLSDRFSAERPKGSFSTLEIQRTEQGDSAMYLCASSSGLPGNEQFFGPGTRLTVL.

The V call is TRBV7-2, the J call TRBJ2-5, with 10 bases identical to TRBD2. The J call is uncertain, as TRBJ2-7 better fits the DNA end. CDR1 SGHTA and CDR2 FQGNSA come from the germline V gene. The CDR3 spans 17 residues. CDR3 sequence: CASSLSVGLAGAYEQYF. The CDR3 region has the DNA TGTGCCAGCAGCTTAAGCGTAGGCCTAGCGGGAGCGTACGAGCAGTACTTC.

This clone has a single count. This chain connects TRBV19 to TRBJ1-2; tentatively, D is TRBD1 (6 bases). V was clipped by 3 bases and J by 7 bases, with 18 bases between them. The CDR3 length is 15 residues. Germline V gene data show CDR1 as LNHDA and CDR2 as SQIVND (reference sequence). The CDR3 sequence: CASSISGVSLLGYTF. The DNA for the CDR3 is TGTGCCAGTAGTATTTCAGGGGTTAGTCTCCTTGGCTACACCTTC.

The chain links TRBV2 to TRBJ2-3; 8 nucleotides agree with TRBD2. With 5 bases clipped from V and 0 bases from J, the junction kept 10 bases outside the gene matches. The CDR3 contains 17 residues. The germline CDR1 and CDR2 sequences are SNHLY and FYNNEI. The DNA for the CDR3 is TGTGCCAGCAGTCTTGCAACTAGCGGTCCTAGCACAGATACGCAGTATTTT. As protein: CASSLATSGPSTDTQYF.

The chain employs TRBV30 and TRBJ1-4; 8 bases match TRBD1. With V trimmed by 1 base and J by 8 bases, 6 bases remained unmatched. The CDR3 covers 14 residues. Germline-derived CDR1 and CDR2 are GTSNPN and SVGIG (reference sequence). This chain's CDR3 is CAWSADRGNEKLFF. The DNA for the CDR3 is TGTGCCTGGAGTGCCGACAGGGGAAACGAAAAACTGTTTTTT. Full variable domain (remainder filled in from reference TRBV30 and TRBJ1-4): SQTIHQWPATLVQPVGSPLSLECTVEGTSNPNLYWYRQAAGRGLQLLFYSVGIGQISSEVPQNLSASRPQDRQFILSSKKLLLSDSGFYLCAWSADRGNEKLFFGSGTQLSVL.

The chain couples TRBV4-2 to TRBJ2-5; 8 bases line up with TRBD2. The CDR3 is made up of 19 amino acids. CDR1 is LGHNA and CDR2 is YNFKEQ in the germline V gene. V lost 0 bases to trimming and J lost 0 bases; unmatched junction nucleotides: 12. CDR3 amino acids: CASSQDGREIAGHQETQYF. The CDR3 DNA follows: TGTGCCAGCAGCCAAGATGGAAGAGAAATAGCGGGGCACCAAGAGACCCAGTACTTC.